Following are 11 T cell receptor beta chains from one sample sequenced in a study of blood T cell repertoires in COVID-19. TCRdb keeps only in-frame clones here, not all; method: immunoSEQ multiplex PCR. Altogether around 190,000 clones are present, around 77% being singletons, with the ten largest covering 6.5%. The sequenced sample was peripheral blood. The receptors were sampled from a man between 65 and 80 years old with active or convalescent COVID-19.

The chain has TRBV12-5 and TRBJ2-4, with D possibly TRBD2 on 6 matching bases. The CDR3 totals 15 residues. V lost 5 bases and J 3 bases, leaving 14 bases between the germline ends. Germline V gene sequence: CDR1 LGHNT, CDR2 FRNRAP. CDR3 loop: CASGPPGVSKNIQYF. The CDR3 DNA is TGTGCTAGTGGTCCCCCGGGGGTGAGCAAAAACATTCAGTACTTC.

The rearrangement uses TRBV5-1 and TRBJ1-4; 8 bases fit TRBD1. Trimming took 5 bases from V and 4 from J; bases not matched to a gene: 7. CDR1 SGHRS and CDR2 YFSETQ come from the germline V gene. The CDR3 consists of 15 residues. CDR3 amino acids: CASSPGGFSNEKLFF. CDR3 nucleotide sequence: TGCGCCAGCAGTCCAGGGGGCTTCAGTAATGAAAAACTGTTTTTT.

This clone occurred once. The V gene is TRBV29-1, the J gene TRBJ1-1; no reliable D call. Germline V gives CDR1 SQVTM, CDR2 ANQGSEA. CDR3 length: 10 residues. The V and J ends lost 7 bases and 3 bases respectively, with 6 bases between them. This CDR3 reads CSGSDTEAFF. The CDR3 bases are TGCAGCGGTTCGGACACTGAAGCTTTCTTT.

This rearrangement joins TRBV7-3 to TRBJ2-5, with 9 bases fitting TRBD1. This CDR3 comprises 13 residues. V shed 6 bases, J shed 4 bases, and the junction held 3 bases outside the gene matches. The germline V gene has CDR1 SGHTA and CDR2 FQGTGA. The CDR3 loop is CASRSGQGETQYF. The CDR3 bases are TGTGCCAGCAGGTCGGGACAGGGAGAGACCCAGTACTTC.

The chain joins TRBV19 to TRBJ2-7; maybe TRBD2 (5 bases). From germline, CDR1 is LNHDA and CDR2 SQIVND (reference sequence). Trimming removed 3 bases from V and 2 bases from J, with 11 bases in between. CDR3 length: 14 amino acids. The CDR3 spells CASSIPGRAYEQYF. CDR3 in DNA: TGTGCCAGTAGTATCCCGGGGAGAGCCTACGAGCAGTACTTC.

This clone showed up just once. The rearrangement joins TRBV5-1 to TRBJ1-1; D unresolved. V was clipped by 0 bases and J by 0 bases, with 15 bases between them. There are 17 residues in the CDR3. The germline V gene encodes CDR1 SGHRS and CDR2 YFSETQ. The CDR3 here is CASSLGLLGSMNTEAFF. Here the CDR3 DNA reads TGCGCCAGCAGCTTGGGACTCTTGGGGAGCATGAACACTGAAGCTTTCTTT.

The CDR3, as DNA: TGCGCCAGCAGTGATGAGGGCTCACCCCTCCACTTT. Protein product: CASSDEGSPLHF. The chain has TRBV10-2 and TRBJ1-6; unclear D gene. V lost 3 bases and J 10 bases, leaving 7 bases between the germline ends. Germline V gives CDR1 WSHSY, CDR2 SAAADI. This CDR3 spans 12 amino acids.

The CDR3 loop is CASSFRGAYYNEQFF. In DNA, the CDR3 is TGTGCCAGCAGCTTTCGGGGGGCTTACTACAATGAGCAGTTCTTC. The gene calls are TRBV11-3 and TRBJ2-1, with a possible D match to TRBD2 (7 bases). Germline V lookup: CDR1 SGHNT, CDR2 YENEEA. The CDR3 covers 15 residues. The germline V and J ends were trimmed by 3 bases and 3 bases, with 12 bases remaining between them.

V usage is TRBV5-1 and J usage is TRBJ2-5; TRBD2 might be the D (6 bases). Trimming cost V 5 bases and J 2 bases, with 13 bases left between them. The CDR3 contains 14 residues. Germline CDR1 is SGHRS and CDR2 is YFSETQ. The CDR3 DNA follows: TGCGCCAGCAGAACAAGGGACTTACAAGAGACCCAGTACTTC. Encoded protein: CASRTRDLQETQYF. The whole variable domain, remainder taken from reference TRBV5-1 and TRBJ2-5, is KAGVTQTPRYLIKTRGQQVTLSCSPISGHRSVSWYQQTPGQGLQFLFEYFSETQRNKGNFPGRFSGRQFSNSRSEMNVSTLELGDSALYLCASRTRDLQETQYFGPGTRLLVL.

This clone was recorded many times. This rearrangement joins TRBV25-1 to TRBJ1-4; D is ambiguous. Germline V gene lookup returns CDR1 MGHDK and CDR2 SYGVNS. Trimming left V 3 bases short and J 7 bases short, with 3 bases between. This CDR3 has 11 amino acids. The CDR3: CASSDGEKLFF. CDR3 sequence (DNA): TGTGCCAGCAGTGACGGTGAAAAACTGTTTTTT.

CDR3 sequence reads: CASSFVNQPQHF. The CDR3 region has the DNA TGTGCCAGCAGTTTCGTTAATCAGCCCCAGCATTTT. The gene calls are TRBV27 and TRBJ1-5; no clear D gene. This CDR3 spans 12 amino acids. CDR1 and CDR2 (germline): MNHEY, SMNVEV (reference sequence). The V end was cut by 3 bases, the J end by 4 bases, with 4 bases between.